This TCR beta chain was sequenced in a study of technical replicates of blood from a handful of donors. The assay was immunoSEQ multiplex PCR, and TCRdb's table has in-frame clones only and misses some. The repertoire consists of more than 75,000 clones, with around 93% occurring once and the leading ten covering roughly 0.25%. Sequenced sample: T cells isolated from PBMCs. The clonotype comes from a human donor in good health.

CDR3 sequence reads: CASSLTDLQREQYF. DNA of the CDR3: TGTGCCAGCAGTTTGACCGACCTTCAGAGGGAGCAGTACTTC. The chain uses TRBV28 and TRBJ2-7, with no clear D. The germline CDR1 and CDR2 sequences are MDHEN and SYDVKM. There are 14 residues in the CDR3. Trimming took off 3 bases at V and 7 bases at J, with 16 bases between the two ends.